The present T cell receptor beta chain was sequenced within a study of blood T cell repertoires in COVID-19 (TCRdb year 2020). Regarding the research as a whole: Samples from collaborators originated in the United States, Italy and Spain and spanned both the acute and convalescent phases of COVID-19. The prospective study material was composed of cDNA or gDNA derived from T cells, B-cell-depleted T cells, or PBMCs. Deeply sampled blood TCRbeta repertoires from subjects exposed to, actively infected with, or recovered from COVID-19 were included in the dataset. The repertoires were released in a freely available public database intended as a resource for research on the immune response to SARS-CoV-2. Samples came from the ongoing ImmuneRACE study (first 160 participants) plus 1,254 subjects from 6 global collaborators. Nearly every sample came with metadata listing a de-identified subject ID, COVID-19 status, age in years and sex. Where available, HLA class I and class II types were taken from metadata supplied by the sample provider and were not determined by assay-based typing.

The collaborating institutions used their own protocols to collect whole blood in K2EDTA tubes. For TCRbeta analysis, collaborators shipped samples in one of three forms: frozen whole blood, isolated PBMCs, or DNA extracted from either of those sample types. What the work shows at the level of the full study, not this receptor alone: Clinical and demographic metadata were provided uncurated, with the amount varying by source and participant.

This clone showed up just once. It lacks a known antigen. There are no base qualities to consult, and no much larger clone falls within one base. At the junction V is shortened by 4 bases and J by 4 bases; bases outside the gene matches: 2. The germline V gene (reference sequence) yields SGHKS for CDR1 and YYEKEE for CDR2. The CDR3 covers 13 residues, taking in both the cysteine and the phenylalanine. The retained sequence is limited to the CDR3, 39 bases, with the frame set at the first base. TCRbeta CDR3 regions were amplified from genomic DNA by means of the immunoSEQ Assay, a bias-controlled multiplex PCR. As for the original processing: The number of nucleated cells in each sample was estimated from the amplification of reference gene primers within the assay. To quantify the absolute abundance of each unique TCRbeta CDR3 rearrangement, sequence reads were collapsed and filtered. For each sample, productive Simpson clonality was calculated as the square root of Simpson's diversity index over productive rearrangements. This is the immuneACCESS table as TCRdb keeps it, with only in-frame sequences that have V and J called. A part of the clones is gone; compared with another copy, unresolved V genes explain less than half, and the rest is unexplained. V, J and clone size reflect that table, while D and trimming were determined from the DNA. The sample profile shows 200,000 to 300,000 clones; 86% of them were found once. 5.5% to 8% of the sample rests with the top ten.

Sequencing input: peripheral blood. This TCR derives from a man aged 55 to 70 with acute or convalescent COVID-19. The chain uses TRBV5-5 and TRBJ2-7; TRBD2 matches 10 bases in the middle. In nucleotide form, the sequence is TGTGCCAGCAGCGGGACTAGCGCATACGAGCAGTACTTC. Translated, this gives CASSGTSAYEQYF.